This T cell receptor beta chain was recovered during a study of cytomegalovirus exposure and HLA in healthy donors. Trimming took 6 bases from V and 6 from J; bases not matched to a gene: 7. Germline assignment: CDR1 ENHRY and CDR2 SYGVKD. This CDR3 has 14 amino acids. Every donor was a healthy person donating bone marrow. PCR primers comprised 60 Vbeta and 13 Jbeta primers. Clones were sequenced by immunoSEQ multiplex PCR, and TCRdb holds only the in-frame ones, with some missing. This sample has some 100,000 clones, with roughly 80% found just once. As for this clone: Its antigen remains unidentified.

Study-wide results and caveats: Most of the TCR beta V segments (in an earlier analysis) were productive either about 87% or about 30% of the time.

The V and J genes are TRBV10-3 and TRBJ2-1; 8 bases fit TRBD1. The TCR comes from a girl aged 2-15 years in good health and CMV-seropositive. Sample: PBMCs. The CDR3 region is CAIRGTGAGNEQFF. The DNA for the CDR3 is TGTGCCATCAGGGGGACAGGAGCCGGCAATGAGCAGTTCTTC.